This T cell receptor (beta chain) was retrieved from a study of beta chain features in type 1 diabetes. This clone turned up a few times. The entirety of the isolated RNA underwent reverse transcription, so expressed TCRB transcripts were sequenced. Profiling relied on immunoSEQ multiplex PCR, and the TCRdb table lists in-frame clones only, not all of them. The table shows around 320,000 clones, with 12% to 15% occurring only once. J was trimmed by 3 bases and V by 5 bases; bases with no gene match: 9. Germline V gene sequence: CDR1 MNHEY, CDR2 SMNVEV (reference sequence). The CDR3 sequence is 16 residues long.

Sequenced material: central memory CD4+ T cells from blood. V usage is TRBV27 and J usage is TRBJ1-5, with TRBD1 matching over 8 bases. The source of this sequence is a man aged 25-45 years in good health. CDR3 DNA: TGTGCCAGCAGTCTCACAGGGGGAGTGTTCAATCAGCCCCAGCATTTT. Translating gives CASSLTGGVFNQPQHF.